Below, one T cell receptor beta chain is given with its context. Antigen: not known. Germline values: CDR1 SGHRS, CDR2 YFSETQ. V lost 4 bases to trimming and J lost 7 bases, with 14 bases between them. The CDR3 consists of 13 residues. The primer mix had 60 Vbeta and 13 Jbeta primers. In the study's own analysis: Later analysis identified around 85 million unique TCR beta chains, some 10 million shared. Here immunoSEQ multiplex PCR was the method, and the copy in TCRdb shows in-frame clones only, minus some. D and trimming come from the DNA, and the V and J calls and clone size come from that table. In the table there are about 190,000 clones, approximately 88% of which are singletons. The record originates from a study of cytomegalovirus exposure and HLA in healthy donors. General observations from the study: For cytomegalovirus status, the classifier reportedly gave diagnoses with high specificity and sensitivity.

Healthy individuals who donated bone marrow served as the donors. The clonotype originates from a woman in her forties or fifties in good health and CMV-seropositive. The genes are TRBV5-1 and TRBJ1-1, with D perhaps matching TRBD1 (6 bases). The sample comprised PBMCs. CDR3 sequence reads: CASSDGGGDEAFF. The CDR3 DNA reads as TGCGCCAGCAGCGACGGGGGGGGCGATGAAGCTTTCTTT.